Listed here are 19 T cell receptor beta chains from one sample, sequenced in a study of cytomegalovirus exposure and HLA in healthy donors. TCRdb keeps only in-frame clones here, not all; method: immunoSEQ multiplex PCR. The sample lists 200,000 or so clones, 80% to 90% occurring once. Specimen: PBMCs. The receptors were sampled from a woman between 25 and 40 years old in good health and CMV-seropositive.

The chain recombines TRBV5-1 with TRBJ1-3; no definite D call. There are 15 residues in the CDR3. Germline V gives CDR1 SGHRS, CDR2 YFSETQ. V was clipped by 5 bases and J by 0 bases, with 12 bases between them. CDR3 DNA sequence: TGCGCCAGCAGACGCAACAGAGACTCTGGAAACACCATATATTTT. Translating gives CASRRNRDSGNTIYF.

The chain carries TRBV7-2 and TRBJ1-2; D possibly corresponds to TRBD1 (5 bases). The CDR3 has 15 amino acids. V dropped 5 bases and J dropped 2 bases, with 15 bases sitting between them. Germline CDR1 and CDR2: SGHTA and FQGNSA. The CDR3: CASSLRQNPNYGYTF. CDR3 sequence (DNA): TGTGCCAGCAGCCTAAGACAGAATCCGAACTATGGCTACACCTTC.

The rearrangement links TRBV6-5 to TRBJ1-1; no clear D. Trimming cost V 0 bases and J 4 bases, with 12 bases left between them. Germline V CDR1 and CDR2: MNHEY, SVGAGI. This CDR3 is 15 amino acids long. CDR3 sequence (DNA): TGTGCCAGCAGTTACTCGATCAATGGCCGCACTGAAGCTTTCTTT. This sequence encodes CASSYSINGRTEAFF.

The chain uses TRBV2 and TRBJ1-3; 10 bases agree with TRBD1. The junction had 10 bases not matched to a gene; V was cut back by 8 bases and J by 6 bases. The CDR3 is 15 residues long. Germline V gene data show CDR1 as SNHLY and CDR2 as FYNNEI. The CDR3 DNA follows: TGTGCCAGCCAAAACCGACAGGGGGCTTTAAACACCATATATTTT. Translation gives CASQNRQGALNTIYF.

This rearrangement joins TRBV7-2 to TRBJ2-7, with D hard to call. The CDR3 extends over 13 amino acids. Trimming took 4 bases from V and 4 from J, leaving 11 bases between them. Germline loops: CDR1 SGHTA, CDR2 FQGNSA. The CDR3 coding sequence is TGTGCCAGCAGCTATCCCCTTTTATACGAGCAGTACTTC. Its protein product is CASSYPLLYEQYF.

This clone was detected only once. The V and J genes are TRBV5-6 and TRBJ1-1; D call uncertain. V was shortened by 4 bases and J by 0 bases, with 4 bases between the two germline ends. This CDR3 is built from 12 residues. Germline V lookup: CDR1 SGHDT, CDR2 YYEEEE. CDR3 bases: TGTGCCAGCAGCCGGGTGAACACTGAAGCTTTCTTT. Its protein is CASSRVNTEAFF.

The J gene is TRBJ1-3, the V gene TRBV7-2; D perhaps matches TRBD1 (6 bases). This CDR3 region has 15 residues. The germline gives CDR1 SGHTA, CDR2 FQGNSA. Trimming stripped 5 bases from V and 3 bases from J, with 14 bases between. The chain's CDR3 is CASSGAGAGGNTIYF. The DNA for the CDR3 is TGTGCCAGCAGCGGAGCAGGGGCGGGTGGAAACACCATATATTTT. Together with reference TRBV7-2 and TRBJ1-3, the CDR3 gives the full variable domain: GAGVSQSPSNKVTEKGKDVELRCDPISGHTALYWYRQSLGQGLEFLIYFQGNSAPDKSGLPSDRFSAERTGGSVSTLTIQRTQQEDSAVYLCASSGAGAGGNTIYFGEGSWLTVV.

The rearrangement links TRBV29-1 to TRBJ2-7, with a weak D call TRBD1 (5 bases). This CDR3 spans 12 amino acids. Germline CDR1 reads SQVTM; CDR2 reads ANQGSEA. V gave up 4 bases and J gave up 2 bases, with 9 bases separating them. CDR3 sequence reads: CSVASQAYEQYF. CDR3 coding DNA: TGCAGCGTTGCCTCACAGGCCTACGAGCAGTACTTC.

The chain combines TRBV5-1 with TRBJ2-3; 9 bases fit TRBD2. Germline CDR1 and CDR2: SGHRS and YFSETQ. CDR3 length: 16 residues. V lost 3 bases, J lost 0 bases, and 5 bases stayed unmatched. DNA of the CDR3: TGCGCCAGCAGCTCCGAACTAGCGGGTAGCACAGATACGCAGTATTTT. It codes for CASSSELAGSTDTQYF.

CDR3 nucleotide sequence: TGTGCCAGCAGTGAATCAGGAACATACCAGCCCCAGCATTTT. This translates into CASSESGTYQPQHF. V is TRBV2 and J is TRBJ1-5; D ambiguous. This CDR3 is built from 14 residues. Germline CDR1 SNHLY, CDR2 FYNNEI. Trimming took 2 bases from V and 7 from J, leaving 12 bases between them. Full variable domain (rest looked up from reference TRBV2 and TRBJ1-5): EPEVTQTPSHQVTQMGQEVILRCVPISNHLYFYWYRQILGQKVEFLVSFYNNEISEKSEIFDDQFSVERPDGSNFTLKIRSTKLEDSAMYFCASSESGTYQPQHFGDGTRLSIL.

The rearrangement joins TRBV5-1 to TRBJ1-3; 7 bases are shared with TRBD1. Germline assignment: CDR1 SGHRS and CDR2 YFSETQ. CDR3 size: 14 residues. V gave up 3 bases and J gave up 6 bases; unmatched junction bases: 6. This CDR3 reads CASSSGQPLNTIYF. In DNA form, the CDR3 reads TGCGCCAGCAGCTCGGGACAGCCTCTAAACACCATATATTTT. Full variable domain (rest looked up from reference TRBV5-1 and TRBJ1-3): KAGVTQTPRYLIKTRGQQVTLSCSPISGHRSVSWYQQTPGQGLQFLFEYFSETQRNKGNFPGRFSGRQFSNSRSEMNVSTLELGDSALYLCASSSGQPLNTIYFGEGSWLTVV.

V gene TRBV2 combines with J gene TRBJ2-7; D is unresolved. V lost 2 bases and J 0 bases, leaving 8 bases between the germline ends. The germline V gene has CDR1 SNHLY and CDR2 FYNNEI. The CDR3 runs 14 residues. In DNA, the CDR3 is TGTGCCAGCAGTGAACAGGCAGTCTCCTACGAGCAGTACTTC. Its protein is CASSEQAVSYEQYF.

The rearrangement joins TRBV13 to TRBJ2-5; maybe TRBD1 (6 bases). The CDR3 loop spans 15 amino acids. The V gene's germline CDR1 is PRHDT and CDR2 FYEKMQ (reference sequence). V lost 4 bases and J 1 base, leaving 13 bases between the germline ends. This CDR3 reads CASSYDGGGQETQYF. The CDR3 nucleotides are TGTGCCAGCAGCTACGATGGGGGCGGCCAAGAGACCCAGTACTTC. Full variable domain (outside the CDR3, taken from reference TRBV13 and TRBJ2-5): AAGVIQSPRHLIKEKRETATLKCYPIPRHDTVYWYQQGPGQDPQFLISFYEKMQSDKGSIPDRFSAQQFSDYHSELNMSSLELGDSALYFCASSYDGGGQETQYFGPGTRLLVL.

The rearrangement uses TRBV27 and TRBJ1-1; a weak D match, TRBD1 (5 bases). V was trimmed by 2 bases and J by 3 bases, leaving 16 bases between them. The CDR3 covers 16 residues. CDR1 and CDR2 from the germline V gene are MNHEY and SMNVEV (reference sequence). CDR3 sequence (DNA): TGTGCCAGCAGTTTAAGGGGTTTCGGGCAGTACACTGAAGCTTTCTTT. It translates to CASSLRGFGQYTEAFF.

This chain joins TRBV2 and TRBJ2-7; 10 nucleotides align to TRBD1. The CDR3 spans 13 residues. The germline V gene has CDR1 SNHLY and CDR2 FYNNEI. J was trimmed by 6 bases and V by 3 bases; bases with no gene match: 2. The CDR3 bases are TGTGCCAGCAGTGAGACAGGGGGCATCGAGCAGTACTTC. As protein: CASSETGGIEQYF.

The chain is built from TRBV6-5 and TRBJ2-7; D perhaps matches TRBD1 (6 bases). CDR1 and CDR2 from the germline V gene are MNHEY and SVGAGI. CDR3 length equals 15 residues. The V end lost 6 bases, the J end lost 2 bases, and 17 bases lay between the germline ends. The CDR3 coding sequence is TGTGCCAGCAGCAGAAATTACAGGGATACCTACGAGCAGTACTTC. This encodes CASSRNYRDTYEQYF.

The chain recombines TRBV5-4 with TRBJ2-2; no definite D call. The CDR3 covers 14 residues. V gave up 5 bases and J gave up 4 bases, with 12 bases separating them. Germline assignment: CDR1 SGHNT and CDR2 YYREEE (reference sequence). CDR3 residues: CASRSRFSTGELFF. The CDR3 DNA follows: TGTGCCAGCAGGTCGAGGTTCAGCACCGGGGAGCTGTTTTTT.

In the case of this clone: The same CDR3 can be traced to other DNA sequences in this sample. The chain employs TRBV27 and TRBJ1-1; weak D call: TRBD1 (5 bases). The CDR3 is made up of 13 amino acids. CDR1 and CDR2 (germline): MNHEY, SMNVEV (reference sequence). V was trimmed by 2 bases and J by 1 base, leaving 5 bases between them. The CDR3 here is CASSLGQNTEAFF. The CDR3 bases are TGTGCCAGCAGTTTAGGACAGAACACTGAAGCTTTCTTT.

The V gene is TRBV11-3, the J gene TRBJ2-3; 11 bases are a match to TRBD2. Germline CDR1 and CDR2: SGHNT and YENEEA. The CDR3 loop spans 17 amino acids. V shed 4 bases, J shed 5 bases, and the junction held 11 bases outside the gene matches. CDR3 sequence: CASSSGLADPWGDTQYF. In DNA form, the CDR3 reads TGTGCCAGCAGCTCGGGACTAGCGGATCCCTGGGGAGATACGCAGTATTTT.